This T cell receptor (beta chain) was observed in a study of T cells after yellow fever vaccination. CDR3 size: 11 residues. In germline, CDR1 is SQVTM, CDR2 ANQGSEA. The V end was cut by 7 bases, the J end by 8 bases, with 11 bases between. One entry per CDR3 protein results from TCRdb running MiXCR on the 5' RACE reads. Seen here are about 320,000 distinct CDR3 sequences, 3.5% to 4.5% observed once, and the top ten hold 15% to 20%. Regarding the study as a whole: Clones that expanded after primary vaccination mostly reappeared after the booster (just under 98% CD4, 88% CD8).

This clonotype was recorded many times. Antigen specificity is unknown. The rearrangement joins TRBV29-1 to TRBJ1-4, with a weak D call TRBD1 (5 bases). The source of this sequence is a young man who received the YFV17D yellow fever vaccine. The specimen comprised PBMCs, sampled 15 days after the yellow fever booster vaccination. CDR3 in amino acids: CSAGQGEKLFF. The CDR3 DNA reads as TGCAGCGCTGGGCAGGGAGAAAAACTGTTTTTT.